This TCR beta chain was found in a study of T-cell memory formation after mild COVID-19 (dated by TCRdb to the early 2020s). Turning to the overall study: TCR sequence clusters from the two donors were found to be largely donor specific. T-cell clones expanding and contracting after mild COVID-19 in two donors were tracked by longitudinal TCRalpha and TCRbeta repertoire sequencing. Two young, previously healthy adult volunteers made up the cohort, one male and one female.

This clonotype was observed at least ten times. It has no known antigen specificity. Nothing much larger sits one base from this clone, and base qualities are not available. From the cysteine up to the phenylalanine, the CDR3 has a length of 15 residues. CDR3 DNA only is kept here, 45 bases in frame from base 1. Looking up the germline V gene yields CDR1 SGHDN and CDR2 FVKESK. V loses 1 base, J loses 4 bases, and the germline ends lie 13 bases apart. Study-wide findings and limitations: The study included only a couple of mild cases, and larger cohorts that include severe cases with pre-infection samples were judged to be necessary. Contracting CD4+ clones were located mainly in the CM and EM memory subsets, whereas CD8+ clones were found to be enriched in EMRA. Clones that contracted from day 15 to 85 showed balanced CD4/CD8 phenotypes, whereas a second wave of clones that expanded from day 15 to 37 leaned towards CD4+. Some responding clones were detected in pre-infection memory, suggesting pre-existing cross-reactive memory T cells joined the SARS-CoV-2 response. SARS-CoV-2 specificity was not confirmed for the second-wave clones peaking on day 37.

PBMCs were isolated by Ficoll-Paque density gradient centrifugation. For sequencing, an Illumina NovaSeq 6000 was employed. Using 5'RACE with constant-segment primers, TCRalpha and TCRbeta cDNA libraries were constructed, with sample barcodes and unique molecular identifiers added in the process. RNA was extracted from every sample with Trizol reagent. Library amplification was performed in two PCR steps, and a second sample barcode and Illumina TruSeq adapters were introduced in the second step. The libraries were sequenced on an Illumina NovaSeq using 2 x 150 bp paired-end reads. Per the authors' processing: The reads were demultiplexed and collapsed into UMI-guided consensus sequences using migec v1.2.7. Using mixcr v2.1.11, UMI consensuses were aligned to TRA and TRB V and J templates and then assembled into clonotypes. A clonotype was counted as expanded or contracted only if both edgeR and NoisET called the change significant, with noise models trained on biological replicates. For edgeR calls, the cutoffs were a false discovery rate-adjusted p below 0.01 and a log2 fold-change threshold of 1. As an exploratory analysis of dynamics, PCA with hierarchical clustering was applied to max-normalized trajectories of the 1000 most abundant clonotypes. Separately sequenced CD4+ and CD8+ repertoires were used to assign the CD4 or CD8 phenotype of responding clones. TCRdb reprocessing: public reads trimmed at Q25 with fastp, clones called with MiXCR, in-frame beta chains kept. When rows share a CDR3 protein, they turn into one entry using the most common DNA and genes. The V and J calls and clone size come from TCRdb's table, not from the authors' own analysis. This sample comprises about 55,000 distinct CDR3 sequences, roughly 9.5% of them detected only once. Of the sample, 0.9% to 1.5% falls within the top ten clones.

The chain joins TRBV14 to TRBJ1-2; the D gene is not confidently resolved. Sequenced: PBMCs or a T cell subset sorted from them (not recorded which). This clonotype was obtained from a man between 18 and 35 years old who had mild COVID-19 (a few samples of this study predate the infection). The sample titles of this study are shuffled in the database, so cell type and time point are left out; the donor was told from shared clones. The sequenced DNA is TGTGCCAGCAGCCAAGCGCACAATAGTCCCTATGGCTACACCTTC. This encodes CASSQAHNSPYGYTF.